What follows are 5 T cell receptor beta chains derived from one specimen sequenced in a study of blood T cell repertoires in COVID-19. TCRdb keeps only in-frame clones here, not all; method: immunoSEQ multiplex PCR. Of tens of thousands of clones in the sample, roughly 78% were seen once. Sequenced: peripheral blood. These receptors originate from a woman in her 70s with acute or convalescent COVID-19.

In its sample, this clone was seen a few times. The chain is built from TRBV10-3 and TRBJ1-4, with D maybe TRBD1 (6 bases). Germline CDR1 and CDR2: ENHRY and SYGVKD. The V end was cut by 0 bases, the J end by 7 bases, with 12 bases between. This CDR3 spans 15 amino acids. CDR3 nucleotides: TGTGCCATCAGTGAGTCGGTGGGGGCAGGTGAAAAACTGTTTTTT. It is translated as CAISESVGAGEKLFF.

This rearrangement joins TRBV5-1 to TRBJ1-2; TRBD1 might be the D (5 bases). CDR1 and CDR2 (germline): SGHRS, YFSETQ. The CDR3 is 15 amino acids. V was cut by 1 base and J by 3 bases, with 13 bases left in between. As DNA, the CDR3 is TGCGCCAGCAGCTTGAGGGCAGGGTCGCACTATGGCTACACCTTC. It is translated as CASSLRAGSHYGYTF.

The DNA for the CDR3 is TGTGCCAGCAGTGAATCCAACAGCCAGCCCCAGCATTTT. Translated: CASSESNSQPQHF. The chain combines TRBV6-1 with TRBJ1-5; no definite D call. Germline-derived CDR1 and CDR2 are MNHNS and SASEGT. Trimming removed 2 bases from V and 7 bases from J, with 9 bases in between. The CDR3 extends over 13 amino acids.

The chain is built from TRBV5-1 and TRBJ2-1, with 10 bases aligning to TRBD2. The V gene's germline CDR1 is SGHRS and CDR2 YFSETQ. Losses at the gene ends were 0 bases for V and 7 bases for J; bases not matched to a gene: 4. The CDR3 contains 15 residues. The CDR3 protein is CASSLVLAGENEQFF. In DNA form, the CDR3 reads TGCGCCAGCAGCTTGGTGCTAGCGGGAGAGAATGAGCAGTTCTTC.

CDR3 sequence reads: CASSLTTGGELFF. CDR3 DNA: TGTGCCAGCAGCTTAACGACTGGGGGGGAGCTGTTTTTT. V is TRBV7-3 and J is TRBJ2-2; D is undetermined. Trimming took 0 bases from V and 8 from J, leaving 7 bases between them. Looked up from germline, CDR1 is SGHTA and CDR2 is FQGTGA. This CDR3 comprises 13 residues.